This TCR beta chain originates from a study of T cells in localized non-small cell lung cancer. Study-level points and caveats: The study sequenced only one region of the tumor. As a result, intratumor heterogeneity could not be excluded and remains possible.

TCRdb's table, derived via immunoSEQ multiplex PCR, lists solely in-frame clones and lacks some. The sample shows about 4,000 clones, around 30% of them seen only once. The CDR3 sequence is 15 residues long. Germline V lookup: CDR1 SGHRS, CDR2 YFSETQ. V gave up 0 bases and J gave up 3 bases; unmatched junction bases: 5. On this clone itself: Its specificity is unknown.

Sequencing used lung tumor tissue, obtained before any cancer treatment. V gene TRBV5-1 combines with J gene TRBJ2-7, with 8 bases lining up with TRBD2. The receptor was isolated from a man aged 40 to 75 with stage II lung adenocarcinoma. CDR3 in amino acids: CASSLGTSGNYEQYF. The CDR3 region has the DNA TGCGCCAGCAGCTTGGGAACTAGCGGTAACTACGAGCAGTACTTC.